The rows below give T cell receptor beta chains drawn from one sample of a study of blood T cells in healthy people across ages. TCRdb reprocessed the 5' RACE reads via MiXCR and lists one record per CDR3 protein. The sample has hundreds of thousands of distinct CDR3 sequences, 25% to 30% seen once. The specimen sequenced was blood. These receptors all stem from a woman older than 75 in good health. The CDR3 runs from the conserved cysteine through the conserved F or W. The D gene is left open where the match is weak. Size tells how often a clone was seen (once, few, many) or the class of an expanded clone, and some rows leave it out.

NA	TRBV20-1	many	TRBJ2-3	CSARVMAWGTDTQYF	TGCAGTGCTAGAGTCATGGCATGGGGCACAGATACGCAGTATTTT
NA	TRBV12-3/TRBV12-4	NA	TRBJ2-3	CASSLGVSRDTQYF	TGTGCCAGCAGTTTGGGGGTGAGTAGGGATACGCAGTATTTT
TRBD1	TRBV12-3/TRBV12-4	many	TRBJ1-1	CASSPYSDRQAFF	TGTGCCAGCAGTCCCTACTCGGACAGGCAAGCTTTCTTT
TRBD2	TRBV11-2	NA	TRBJ2-3	CASSLPRTSGRPYF	TGTGCCAGCAGCTTACCCCGGACTAGCGGGAGACCGTATTTT
NA	TRBV5-1	many	TRBJ2-3	CASSLMGLSTDTQYF	TGCGCCAGCAGCTTGATGGGACTCAGCACAGATACGCAGTATTTT
TRBD1	TRBV7-9	many	TRBJ2-5	CASSLAGTGGYETQYF	TGTGCCAGCAGCTTAGCGGGGACAGGGGGATACGAGACCCAGTACTTC
NA	TRBV2	NA	TRBJ1-1	CASSRNPKLAMSFEAFF	TGTGCCAGCAGCCGAAACCCGAAATTAGCCATGTCCTTTGAAGCTTTCTTT
NA	TRBV6-6	NA	TRBJ2-1	CASSSPFSSGYNEQFF	TGTGCCAGCAGTTCCCCGTTCTCTTCGGGGTACAATGAGCAGTTCTTC
NA	TRBV5-1	NA	TRBJ2-7	CASSLEGGGVFDEQYF	TGCGCCAGCAGCTTGGAGGGAGGGGGGGTCTTCGACGAGCAGTACTTC
NA	TRBV30	many	TRBJ2-7	CAWRLPFSGQYF	TGTGCCTGGAGGCTCCCCTTTTCTGGGCAGTACTTC
NA	TRBV2	many	TRBJ2-5	CASSRGAFGETQYF	TGTGCCAGCTCAAGGGGAGCTTTTGGGGAGACCCAGTACTTC
NA	TRBV7-9	many	TRBJ2-3	CASSLLSDTQYF	TGTGCCAGCAGCTTATTGTCGGATACGCAGTATTTT
TRBD1	TRBV11-2	few	TRBJ2-3	CASSLDDRGTASTDTQYF	TGTGCCAGCAGCTTAGATGATAGGGGGACAGCTAGCACAGATACGCAGTATTTT
TRBD2	TRBV7-2	NA	TRBJ2-7	CASSSQGGTSAYEQYF	TGTGCCAGCAGCTCTCAAGGGGGGACTAGCGCCTACGAGCAGTACTTC
TRBD1	TRBV6-2/TRBV6-3	few	TRBJ1-5	CASSSPRQGVQNGSNQPQHF	TGTGCCAGCAGTTCCCCGAGACAGGGGGTCCAGAACGGGAGCAATCAGCCCCAGCATTTT